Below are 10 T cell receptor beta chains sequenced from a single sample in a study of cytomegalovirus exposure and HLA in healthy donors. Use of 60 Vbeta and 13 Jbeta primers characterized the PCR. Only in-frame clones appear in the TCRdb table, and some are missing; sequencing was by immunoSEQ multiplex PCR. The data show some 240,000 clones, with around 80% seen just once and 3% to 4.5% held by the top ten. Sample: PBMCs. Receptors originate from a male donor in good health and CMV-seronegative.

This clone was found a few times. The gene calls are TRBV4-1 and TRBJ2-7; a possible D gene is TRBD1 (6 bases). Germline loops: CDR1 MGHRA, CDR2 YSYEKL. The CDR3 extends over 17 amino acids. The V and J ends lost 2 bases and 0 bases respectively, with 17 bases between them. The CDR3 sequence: CASSQSAAQGFSYEQYF. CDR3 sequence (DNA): TGCGCCAGCAGCCAAAGTGCCGCACAGGGATTCTCCTACGAGCAGTACTTC.

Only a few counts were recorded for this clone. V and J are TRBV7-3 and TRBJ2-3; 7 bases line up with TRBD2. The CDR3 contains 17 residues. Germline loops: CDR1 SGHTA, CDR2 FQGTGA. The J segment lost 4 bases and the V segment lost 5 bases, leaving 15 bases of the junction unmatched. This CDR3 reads CASSPTPGLRVADTQYF. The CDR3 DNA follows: TGTGCCAGCAGCCCAACCCCGGGACTAAGGGTCGCAGATACGCAGTATTTT.

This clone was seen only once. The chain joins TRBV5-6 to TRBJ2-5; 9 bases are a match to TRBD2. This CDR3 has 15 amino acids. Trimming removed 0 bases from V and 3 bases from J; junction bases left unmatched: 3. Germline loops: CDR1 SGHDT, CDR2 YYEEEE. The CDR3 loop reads CASSLGGREEETQYF. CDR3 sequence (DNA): TGTGCCAGCAGCTTGGGCGGGAGGGAGGAAGAGACCCAGTACTTC. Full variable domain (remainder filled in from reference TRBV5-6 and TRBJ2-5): DAGVTQSPTHLIKTRGQQVTLRCSPKSGHDTVSWYQQALGQGPQFIFQYYEEEERQRGNFPDRFSGHQFPNYSSELNVNALLLGDSALYLCASSLGGREEETQYFGPGTRLLVL.

This CDR3 is CASSQHATGGQGNTIYF. The DNA for the CDR3 is TGTGCCAGCAGCCAACATGCGACAGGGGGCCAGGGAAACACCATATATTTT. V gene TRBV7-9 combines with J gene TRBJ1-3; 10 bases match TRBD1. This CDR3 comprises 17 residues. Per the germline V gene, CDR1 is SEHNR and CDR2 is FQNEAQ (reference sequence). V lost 5 bases to trimming and J lost 4 bases; unmatched junction nucleotides: 11. The complete variable domain, with remaining parts taken from reference TRBV7-9 and TRBJ1-3, reads DTGVSQNPRHKITKRGQNVTFRCDPISEHNRLYWYRQTLGQGPEFLTYFQNEAQLEKSRLLSDRFSAERPKGSFSTLEIQRTEQGDSAMYLCASSQHATGGQGNTIYFGEGSWLTVV.

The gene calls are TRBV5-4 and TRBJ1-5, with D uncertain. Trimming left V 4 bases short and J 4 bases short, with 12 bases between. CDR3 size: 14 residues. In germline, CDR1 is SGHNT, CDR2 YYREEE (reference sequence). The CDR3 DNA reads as TGTGCCAGCAGCAGAGGGAAAGGGAATCAGCCCCAGCATTTT. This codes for CASSRGKGNQPQHF.

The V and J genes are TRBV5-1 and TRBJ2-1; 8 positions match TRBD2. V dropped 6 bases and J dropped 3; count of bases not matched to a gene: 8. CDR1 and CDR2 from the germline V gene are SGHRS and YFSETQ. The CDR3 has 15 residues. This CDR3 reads CASTNSGNRYNEQFF. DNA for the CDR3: TGCGCCAGCACAAATAGCGGGAACCGCTACAATGAGCAGTTCTTC.

The CDR3 DNA reads as TGTGCCAGCAGCTTAGCTAGCGCGGAGACCCAGTACTTC. This codes for CASSLASAETQYF. This sequence joins TRBV7-6 and TRBJ2-5; TRBD2 might be the D (5 bases). V dropped 0 bases and J dropped 5 bases, with 7 bases sitting between them. The CDR3 sequence is 13 residues long. Germline V gene data show CDR1 as SGHVS and CDR2 as FNYEAQ.

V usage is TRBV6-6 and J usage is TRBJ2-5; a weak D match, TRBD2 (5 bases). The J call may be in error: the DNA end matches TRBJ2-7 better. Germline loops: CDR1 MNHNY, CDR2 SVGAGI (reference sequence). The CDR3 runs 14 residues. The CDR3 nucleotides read TGTGCCAGCAGTTACTCCCCTAGCAACTACGAGCAGTACTTC. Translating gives CASSYSPSNYEQYF.

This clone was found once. CDR3 bases: TGCGCCAGCAGCCAGAGGGTCGGACTAGCGGACAATGAGCAGTTCTTC. Translating gives CASSQRVGLADNEQFF. The V call is TRBV4-1, the J call TRBJ2-1, with 10 bases matching TRBD2. This CDR3 has 16 residues. V shed 3 bases and J 5 bases; nucleotides not matched to a gene: 7. Germline V lookup: CDR1 MGHRA, CDR2 YSYEKL.

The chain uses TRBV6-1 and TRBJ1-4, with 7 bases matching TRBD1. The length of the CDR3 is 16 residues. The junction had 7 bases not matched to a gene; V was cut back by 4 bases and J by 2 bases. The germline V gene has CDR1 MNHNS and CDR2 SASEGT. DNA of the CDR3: TGTGCCAGCAGTGTCGGGAAGGGGGCCACTAATGAAAAACTGTTTTTT. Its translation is CASSVGKGATNEKLFF.